A single sample gave rise to the 21 T cell receptor beta chains below, sequenced in a study of blood T cells in healthy people across ages (dated by TCRdb to between 2014 and 2016). Library preparation used 5' RACE. Instrument on record: Illumina HiSeq 2500. A second PCR of about 6 to 12 cycles was performed with a sample-barcoded 5' primer and a J-beta primer mix. Through fastp at Q25 and MiXCR, TCRdb rebuilt clones from the public reads, retaining in-frame beta chains. Rows merge per CDR3 protein into single entries with the most common DNA and genes. Within this sample are approximately 730,000 distinct CDR3 sequences, with 53% of them counted one time only. The leading ten clones occupy approximately 40% of the sample. Specimen: blood. The receptors originated from a man older than 75 in good health.

As concerns this clonotype: A read error may account for a junction end that differs from germline. The chain uses TRBV18 and TRBJ1-1; D is unclear. CDR3 length equals 14 residues. CDR1 and CDR2 (germline): KGHSH, LQKENI. The CDR3 DNA is TGTGCCAGCTCACCAGGGCAGGTGAACATTGAAGCTTTCTTT. This translates into CASSPGQVNIEAFF.

The rearrangement joins TRBV18 to TRBJ2-1; D is uncertain. Per the germline V gene, CDR1 is KGHSH and CDR2 is LQKENI. The CDR3 has 15 residues. With 3 bases removed from V and 4 bases from J, the gap between germline ends came to 13 bases. The CDR3, as DNA: TGTGCCAGCTCACCCGTCCAGCGAGTTTACAATGAGCAGTTCTTC. The encoded protein is CASSPVQRVYNEQFF.

The table lists this clonotype with a few counts. The chain has TRBV2 and TRBJ2-5, with D unclear. This CDR3 is 14 amino acids long. The V gene lost 8 bases and the J gene lost 11 bases, with 24 bases spanning the gap. Germline CDR1 reads SNHLY; CDR2 reads FYNNEI. CDR3 DNA: TGTGCCAGCGCCCAATTAGCAGAATACAATGAGCAGTACTTC. Translated, it gives CASAQLAEYNEQYF. Combining the CDR3 with reference TRBV2 and TRBJ2-5 gives the whole variable domain EPEVTQTPSHQVTQMGQEVILRCVPISNHLYFYWYRQILGQKVEFLVSFYNNEISEKSEIFDDQFSVERPDGSNFTLKIRSTKLEDSAMYFCASAQLAEYNEQYFGPGTRLLVL.

Note on this clonotype: Germline is not matched at one junction end, which may reflect a read error. This sequence joins TRBV11-2 and TRBJ2-3; TRBD1 agrees at 10 bases. CDR3 size: 14 residues. Germline V gene lookup returns CDR1 SGHAT and CDR2 FQNNGV. The CDR3, as DNA: TGTGCCTGCAGCCTACGACAGGGGGCGGGACACGCGTATTTT. This gives the protein CACSLRQGAGHAYF.

In this sample, this clonotype turned up many times. This chain uses TRBV12-3 or TRBV12-4 with TRBJ1-2; D not certain. This CDR3 is built from 14 residues. Trimming stripped 4 bases from V and 2 bases from J, with 11 bases between. The CDR3 nucleotides read TGTGCCAGCAGTTCCTCGGGAGGCAACTATGGCTACACCTTC. This encodes CASSSSGGNYGYTF.

This clonotype has just a few counts. The CDR3 nucleotides read TGTGCCAGCAGTTCGCCTGGGACAGGCTACTATGGCTACACCTTC. This translates into CASSSPGTGYYGYTF. J is TRBJ1-2 and V is TRBV28; 8 nucleotides match TRBD1. Unmatched junction bases numbered 7, after V lost 4 bases and J lost 3 bases. Per the germline V gene, CDR1 is MDHEN and CDR2 is SYDVKM. CDR3 length equals 15 residues.

Points on this clonotype: At one of its ends the junction is not consistent with the germline gene, which may arise from a read error. V is TRBV5-1 and J is TRBJ2-1; 9 bases match TRBD2. The CDR3 covers 19 residues. Germline values: CDR1 SGHRS, CDR2 YFSETQ. As DNA, the CDR3 is TGCGCCAGCAGCTTGCTGCCTAGCGGGACCATAAGCTCCTACAATGAGCAGTCCTTC. Residues: CASSLLPSGTISSYNEQSF.

This clonotype was seen more than once but under ten times. CDR3 nucleotide sequence: TGCAGTGCTAGGGACGTAGCGGGAGGCAGGCTTGGCGAGCAGTACTTC. Translating gives CSARDVAGGRLGEQYF. The chain joins TRBV20-1 to TRBJ2-7; 10 nucleotides match TRBD2. The V gene end was trimmed by 3 bases and the J gene end by 6 bases; junction bases not matched to a gene: 14. The CDR3 is 16 amino acids. Germline V gene sequence: CDR1 DFQATT, CDR2 SNEGSKA (reference sequence).

This clonotype occurred a few times. The chain recombines TRBV27 with TRBJ2-7; D is unresolved. This CDR3 is 11 amino acids long. The V and J ends lost 6 bases and 3 bases respectively, with 6 bases between them. From germline, CDR1 is MNHEY and CDR2 SMNVEV (reference sequence). The CDR3 DNA sequence: TGTGCCAGCAGGCATGGCTACGAGCAGTACTTC. It specifies CASRHGYEQYF.

This clonotype came up a few times. At one boundary the junction diverges from the germline segment, which might be a read error. CDR3 in amino acids: CASGFFSDRQDEQYF. In DNA form, the CDR3 reads TGCGCCAGCGGCTTTTTCTCTGACAGGCAAGACGAGCAGTACTTC. The V gene is TRBV5-1, the J gene TRBJ2-7; a weak D match, TRBD1 (6 bases). This CDR3 has 15 residues. Germline CDR1 and CDR2: SGHRS and YFSETQ.

DNA for the CDR3: TGTGCCAGCAGCGCTACGCAGGGACGTGGGACCCAGTACTTC. Its protein is CASSATQGRGTQYF. V is TRBV9 and J is TRBJ2-5; D might be TRBD1 or TRBD2, each matching 5 bases. Germline V gene lookup returns CDR1 SGDLS and CDR2 YYNGEE. CDR3 length equals 14 residues. V dropped 3 bases and J dropped 7 bases, with 16 bases sitting between them.

The count of this clonotype is one. V is TRBV9 and J is TRBJ2-5; TRBD2 aligns across 13 bases. The DNA end favors TRBJ2-7, so the J call may be wrong. The length of the CDR3 is 20 residues. CDR1 is SGDLS, CDR2 YYNGEE, per germline. In DNA, the CDR3 is TGTGCCAGCAGCGTAGCTACGCAGGTTCCGGGACTAGCGGGAAACTACGAGCAGTACTTC. Residues: CASSVATQVPGLAGNYEQYF.

The J gene is TRBJ1-1, the V gene TRBV7-9; D gene ambiguous. This CDR3 has 13 residues. The V gene's germline CDR1 is SEHNR and CDR2 FQNEAQ (reference sequence). Trimming stripped 5 bases from V and 4 bases from J, with 11 bases between. CDR3 amino acids: CASSTTGVTEAFF. The CDR3 DNA is TGTGCCAGCAGCACCACGGGAGTCACTGAAGCTTTCTTT.

The chain joins TRBV6-1 to TRBJ1-2; a weak D match, TRBD1 (6 bases). V was clipped by 2 bases and J by 1 base, with 14 bases between them. The CDR3 runs 16 residues. Germline CDR1 is MNHNS and CDR2 is SASEGT. Here the CDR3 DNA reads TGTGCCAGCAGTGAAACCATGAACAGGGATAACTATGGCTACACCTTC. It encodes CASSETMNRDNYGYTF.

This clonotype was observed a few times. The chain is built from TRBV27 and TRBJ2-7; D is possibly TRBD1 or TRBD2 (6 bases each). CDR1 and CDR2 (germline): MNHEY, SMNVEV (reference sequence). The CDR3 is 16 residues long. The ends were cut back, 0 bases at V and 0 bases at J, with 12 bases in the middle. CDR3 residues: CASSLSPGAYSYEQYF. The DNA for the CDR3 is TGTGCCAGCAGTTTATCCCCGGGGGCCTACTCCTACGAGCAGTACTTC.

In this sample, this clonotype turned up a few times. The chain is built from TRBV7-9 and TRBJ2-7, with D possibly called TRBD1 or TRBD2 (5 bases each). The CDR3 spans 15 residues. Trimming removed 5 bases from V and 2 bases from J, with 16 bases in between. The germline gives CDR1 SEHNR, CDR2 FQNEAQ (reference sequence). This chain's CDR3 is CASSHRDLIPYEQYF. Written as DNA, the CDR3 is TGTGCCAGCAGCCACCGGGACCTGATCCCCTACGAGCAGTACTTC.

J is TRBJ2-1 and V is TRBV19; D unresolved. Trimming left V 0 bases short and J 5 bases short, with 11 bases between. In germline, CDR1 is LNHDA, CDR2 SQIVND (reference sequence). This CDR3 region has 15 residues. The CDR3 coding sequence is TGTGCCAGTAGTATAGACGCCTATGAGAACAATGAGCAGTTCTTC. Translated: CASSIDAYENNEQFF.

This chain joins TRBV10-3 and TRBJ2-5; 7 bases fit TRBD2. The V and J ends lost 0 bases and 11 bases, in that order; junction bases with no gene match: 15. Per the germline V gene, CDR1 is ENHRY and CDR2 is SYGVKD. The CDR3 length is 16 residues. The CDR3 spells CAISESGSGLNNEQYF. DNA of the CDR3: TGTGCCATCAGTGAGTCGGGTAGCGGGTTAAACAATGAGCAGTACTTC.

This chain links TRBV5-1 with TRBJ2-7, with 7 nucleotides matching TRBD1. The CDR3 is 16 residues long. CDR1 is SGHRS, CDR2 YFSETQ, per germline. Trimming cost V 4 bases and J 0 bases; bases outside gene matches: 10. The CDR3 spells CASSHTGQVNSYEQYF. As DNA, the CDR3 is TGCGCCAGCAGCCACACCGGACAGGTAAACTCCTACGAGCAGTACTTC.

The V gene is TRBV20-1, the J gene TRBJ2-7; D is uncertain. Per germline, CDR1 DFQATT and CDR2 SNEGSKA (reference sequence). The ends were cut back, 0 bases at V and 4 bases at J, with 13 bases in the middle. The length of the CDR3 is 14 residues. In DNA form, the CDR3 reads TGCAGTGCTAGAGATAGTGACTTGCGATACGAGCAGTACTTC. Protein: CSARDSDLRYEQYF.

V gene TRBV14 combines with J gene TRBJ2-7, with D unclear. Trimming pared 1 base from V and 8 bases from J, leaving 9 bases between. This CDR3 contains 12 residues. Germline CDR1 SGHDN, CDR2 FVKESK. The CDR3 coding sequence is TGTGCCAGCAGCCAAGTCCCTACGAAGCAGTACTTC. Encoded protein: CASSQVPTKQYF.